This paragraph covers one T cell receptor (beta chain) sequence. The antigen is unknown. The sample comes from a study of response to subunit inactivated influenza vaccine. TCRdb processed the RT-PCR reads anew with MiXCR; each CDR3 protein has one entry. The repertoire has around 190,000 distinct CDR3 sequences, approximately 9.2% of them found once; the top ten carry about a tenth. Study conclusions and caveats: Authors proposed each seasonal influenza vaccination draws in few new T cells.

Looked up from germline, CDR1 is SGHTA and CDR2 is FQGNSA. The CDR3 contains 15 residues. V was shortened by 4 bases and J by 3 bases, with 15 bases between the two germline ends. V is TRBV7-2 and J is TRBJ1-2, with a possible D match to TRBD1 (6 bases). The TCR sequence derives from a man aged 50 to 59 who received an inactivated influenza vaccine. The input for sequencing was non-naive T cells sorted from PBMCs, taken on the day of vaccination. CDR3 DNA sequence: TGTGCCAGCAGCTCACCACAGGGAATTGACTATGGCTACACCTTC. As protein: CASSSPQGIDYGYTF. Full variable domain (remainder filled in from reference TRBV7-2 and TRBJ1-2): GAGVSQSPSNKVTEKGKDVELRCDPISGHTALYWYRQSLGQGLEFLIYFQGNSAPDKSGLPSDRFSAERTGGSVSTLTIQRTQQEDSAVYLCASSSPQGIDYGYTFGSGTRLTVV.